A selection of T cell receptor beta chains follows, all from one sample in a study of neurological immune-mediated disorders. TCRdb processed the 5' RACE reads anew with MiXCR; each CDR3 protein has one entry. The profile covers more than 30,000 distinct CDR3 sequences, with just over 4% appearing a single time and roughly 25% taken by the ten largest. Material: CD4+ T cells from blood. Source of these receptors: a woman aged 40-49 years in good health. CDR3s include the opening cysteine and the closing phenylalanine or tryptophan. The D gene is left open where the match is weak. Size is stated for part of the rows, as once, few or many counts, or as a class when the clone is expanded.

D gene | clone size | J gene | V gene | CDR3 protein | CDR3 DNA
TRBD1 | many | TRBJ1-6 | TRBV5-6 | CASTRTGGFNSPLHF | TGTGCCAGCACCCGAACAGGGGGTTTTAATTCACCCCTCCACTTT
TRBD1 | many | TRBJ2-5 | TRBV5-1 | CASSRTGTGALETQYF | TGCGCCAGCAGCCGTACCGGGACAGGGGCTCTAGAGACCCAGTACTTC
- | - | TRBJ2-6 | TRBV28 | CASTTIGGSLTNVLTF | TGTGCCAGCACCACGATAGGGGGTTCCTTGACCAACGTCCTGACTTTC
- | many | TRBJ2-2 | TRBV28 | CASSTGHQRGELFF | TGTGCCAGCAGTACGGGACACCAACGAGGGGAGCTGTTTTTT
- | many | TRBJ1-5 | TRBV7-2 | CASSPDLRKPQHF | TGTGCCAGCAGCCCCGACCTACGGAAGCCCCAGCATTTT
- | many | TRBJ2-3 | TRBV28 | CASSLLGDTQYF | TGTGCCAGCAGTTTACTGGGAGATACGCAGTATTTT
- | many | TRBJ1-3 | TRBV3-1 | CASSQGAGPGNTIYF | TGTGCCAGCAGCCAAGGAGCAGGTCCTGGAAACACCATATATTTT
TRBD1 | many | TRBJ2-1 | TRBV11-2 | CASSLNTRGNNEQFF | TGTGCCAGCAGCCTCAACACCAGGGGGAACAATGAGCAGTTCTTC
- | many | TRBJ2-5 | TRBV10-3 | CAISESNRAETQYF | TGTGCCATCAGTGAGTCGAACAGGGCGGAGACCCAGTACTTC
TRBD1 | many | TRBJ2-2 | TRBV5-1 | CASRDRAQVGELFF | TGCGCCAGCCGGGACAGGGCTCAGGTCGGGGAGCTGTTTTTT
- | many | TRBJ1-1 | TRBV5-1 | CASSFLENTEAFF | TGCGCCAGCAGCTTCTTAGAGAACACTGAAGCTTTCTTT
- | many | TRBJ2-1 | TRBV5-1 | CASSLGGANEQFF | TGCGCCAGCAGCTTGGGAGGGGCCAATGAGCAGTTCTTC
- | many | TRBJ2-2 | TRBV14 | CASSHSASGELFF | TGTGCCAGCAGCCACTCCGCATCGGGGGAGCTGTTTTTT
TRBD1 | many | TRBJ1-2 | TRBV6-2/TRBV6-3 | CASSYSGTGDYGYTF | TGTGCCAGCAGTTACTCCGGGACAGGGGACTATGGCTACACCTTC
TRBD2 | many | TRBJ2-3 | TRBV4-1 | CASSQGPSGGAADTQYF | TGCGCCAGCAGCCAGGGCCCTAGCGGGGGGGCGGCAGATACGCAGTATTTT
TRBD1 | many | TRBJ1-1 | TRBV4-2 | CASSSGTANTEAFF | TGTGCCAGCAGCTCCGGGACAGCTAACACTGAAGCTTTCTTT
- | many | TRBJ2-1 | TRBV12-3/TRBV12-4 | CASSSRDSQGGEQFF | TGTGCCAGCAGTAGCCGGGACTCGCAGGGTGGTGAGCAGTTCTTC
TRBD1 | many | TRBJ1-2 | TRBV5-1 | CASSLGTGGPYGYTF | TGCGCCAGCAGCTTGGGGACAGGGGGACCTTATGGCTACACCTTC
TRBD2 | many | TRBJ2-7 | TRBV20-1 | CSASPGGSAYEQYF | TGCAGTGCCAGCCCGGGGGGGAGTGCCTACGAGCAGTACTTC
- | many | TRBJ2-7 | TRBV5-1 | CASREGGTVYEQYF | TGCGCCAGCAGAGAGGGCGGGACAGTCTACGAGCAGTACTTC
- | - | TRBJ2-7 | TRBV23-1 | CASSQSRLAVKNYEQYF | TGCGCCAGCAGTCAATCGCGATTAGCTGTCAAGAATTACGAGCAGTACTTC
- | - | TRBJ2-7 | TRBV29-1 | CSSPSEAYEQYF | TGCAGCTCCCCTTCAGAGGCGTACGAGCAGTACTTC
TRBD1 | many | TRBJ2-3 | TRBV5-1 | CASSLEGANTDTQYF | TGCGCCAGCAGCTTGGAGGGGGCGAACACAGATACGCAGTATTTT
TRBD2 | many | TRBJ2-1 | TRBV12-3/TRBV12-4 | CASSPGGPRFYNEQFF | TGTGCCAGCAGTCCGGGAGGGCCTAGGTTCTACAATGAGCAGTTCTTC
TRBD1 | many | TRBJ1-1 | TRBV4-1 | CASSQPTGSTEAFF | TGCGCCAGCAGCCAACCGACAGGGTCCACTGAAGCTTTCTTT
TRBD1 | many | TRBJ2-2 | TRBV20-1 | CSASPGQGNTGELFF | TGCAGTGCTTCTCCGGGACAGGGTAACACCGGGGAGCTGTTTTTT
- | many | TRBJ2-2 | TRBV20-1 | CSAREGSTGELFF | TGCAGTGCTAGGGAGGGCAGCACCGGGGAGCTGTTTTTT